Below, 12 T cell receptor beta chains from the same sample are listed, as sequenced in a study of cytomegalovirus exposure and HLA in healthy donors (dated by TCRdb to 2016 to 2017). Library method: the immunoSEQ multiplex PCR assay. The multiplex PCR relied on a mix of 60 forward primers for TCR Vbeta segments and 13 reverse primers for TCR Jbeta segments. In its TCRdb copy, this immuneACCESS table keeps in-frame sequences only and misses some clones. Where compared with another copy, unresolved V genes explain less than half of these, and the others have no known cause. The sample table lists some 74,000 clones, over 50% of them with a count of one. Together, the top ten hold 20% to 25% of the sample. The sample consisted of PBMCs. Receptors originate from a man in his forties or fifties in good health and CMV-seropositive.

This chain uses TRBV10-3 with TRBJ1-2; D gene uncertain. The ends were cut back, 6 bases at V and 6 bases at J, with 17 bases in the middle. In germline, CDR1 is ENHRY, CDR2 SYGVKD. The CDR3 totals 14 residues. The DNA of the CDR3 is TGTGCCATCAGAGAAACTCGGGAGGTCGATGGCTACACCTTC. It is translated as CAIRETREVDGYTF.

The chain employs TRBV7-3 and TRBJ2-5; 10 bases map to TRBD2. CDR3 length: 14 residues. Unmatched junction bases numbered 4, after V lost 5 bases and J lost 4 bases. CDR1 and CDR2 (germline): SGHTA, FQGTGA. CDR3 DNA sequence: TGTGCCAGCAGCCCAGCGGGGGGGCTAGAGACCCAGTACTTC. It yields the protein CASSPAGGLETQYF.

CDR3 sequence: CAWSFSNTEAFF. In DNA, the CDR3 is TGTGCCTGGAGTTTTTCAAACACTGAAGCTTTCTTT. This rearrangement joins TRBV30 to TRBJ1-1; D uncertain. V was trimmed by 2 bases and J by 2 bases, leaving 6 bases between them. The CDR3 has 12 amino acids. Germline CDR1 GTSNPN, CDR2 SVGIG (reference sequence).

The gene calls are TRBV7-2 and TRBJ2-3; TRBD2 matches 15 bases. This CDR3 has 17 residues. The junction had 4 bases not matched to a gene; V was cut back by 5 bases and J by 1 base. Germline V gene sequence: CDR1 SGHTA, CDR2 FQGNSA. In nucleotides, the CDR3 is TGTGCCAGCAGCGGGACTAGCGGGGGGTGGGGCACAGATACGCAGTATTTT. Its translation is CASSGTSGGWGTDTQYF.

The chain carries TRBV18 and TRBJ1-3; 8 bases align to TRBD1. V lost 3 bases, J lost 2 bases, and 9 bases stayed unmatched. There are 17 residues in the CDR3. Germline assignment: CDR1 KGHSH and CDR2 LQKENI. The CDR3, as DNA: TGTGCCAGCTCACCCGTAAAAGGACAGGGCGCTGGAAACACCATATATTTT. The encoded protein is CASSPVKGQGAGNTIYF.

By its share, this clone is medium-sized. V is TRBV11-2 and J is TRBJ2-7; TRBD1 might be the D (7 bases). Trimming removed 5 bases from V and 2 bases from J, with 16 bases in between. The CDR3 sequence is 15 residues long. Germline values: CDR1 SGHAT, CDR2 FQNNGV. The CDR3 DNA follows: TGTGCCAGCAGCCAGAGGGGCAGGGGGGCCTACGAGCAGTACTTC. It yields the protein CASSQRGRGAYEQYF.

This clone was counted between two and nine times. The J gene is TRBJ1-1, the V gene TRBV5-1; the D gene is possibly TRBD1 (5 bases). Trimming pared 6 bases from V and 5 bases from J, leaving 17 bases between. The CDR3 sequence is 14 residues long. The germline CDR1 and CDR2 sequences are SGHRS and YFSETQ. The CDR3 DNA is TGCGCCAGCACCGAGGGAGGGGTCATTACTGAAGCTTTCTTT. It is translated as CASTEGGVITEAFF.

This clone has only one observation. V gene TRBV30 combines with J gene TRBJ1-6; D remains ambiguous. CDR3 length: 15 residues. Germline V gene sequence: CDR1 GTSNPN, CDR2 SVGIG (reference sequence). V lost 3 bases and J lost 7, with 16 bases in between. Here the CDR3 reads CAWRPGSFGNSPLHF. The CDR3 region has the DNA TGTGCCTGGAGGCCCGGGTCTTTTGGAAATTCACCCCTCCACTTT.

J is TRBJ2-5 and V is TRBV30, with 9 bases aligning to TRBD2. Germline assignment: CDR1 GTSNPN and CDR2 SVGIG (reference sequence). The CDR3 covers 14 residues. The J segment lost 7 bases and the V segment lost 5 bases, leaving 11 bases of the junction unmatched. In DNA, the CDR3 is TGTGCCTGGGGTGGCGGCGGGGGGGCTGGGACCCAGTACTTC. Protein: CAWGGGGGAGTQYF. The entire variable domain, with the rest obtained from reference TRBV30 and TRBJ2-5, is as follows: SQTIHQWPATLVQPVGSPLSLECTVEGTSNPNLYWYRQAAGRGLQLLFYSVGIGQISSEVPQNLSASRPQDRQFILSSKKLLLSDSGFYLCAWGGGGGAGTQYFGPGTRLLVL.

This chain connects TRBV7-6 to TRBJ1-1, with TRBD1 as a possible D gene (6 bases). The CDR3 totals 12 residues. The V end lost 3 bases, the J end lost 5 bases, and 7 bases lay between the germline ends. Germline-derived CDR1 and CDR2 are SGHVS and FNYEAQ. In DNA form, the CDR3 reads TGTGCCAGCAGCTTTCAGGGGACTGAAGCTTTCTTT. Residues: CASSFQGTEAFF.

This chain joins TRBV4-2 and TRBJ1-1; D unresolved. Per the germline V gene, CDR1 is LGHNA and CDR2 is YNFKEQ. Trimming stripped 0 bases from V and 3 bases from J, with 2 bases between. The CDR3 has 12 amino acids. The CDR3 DNA is TGTGCCAGCAGCCAAGACGACACTGAAGCTTTCTTT. This gives the protein CASSQDDTEAFF.

This clone was seen only a few times. The chain has TRBV6-6 and TRBJ1-5; tentatively, D is TRBD1 (5 bases). The CDR3 runs 15 residues. The germline CDR1 and CDR2 sequences are MNHNY and SVGAGI (reference sequence). Trimming pared 5 bases from V and 9 bases from J, leaving 20 bases between. CDR3 in DNA: TGTGCCAGCAGTGACCAGGGTAACCTTGTAGGGCCCCAGCATTTT. Translation: CASSDQGNLVGPQHF.